Below, 10 T cell receptor beta chains from the same sample are listed, as sequenced in a study of blood T cell repertoires in COVID-19. Profiled with immunoSEQ multiplex PCR; TCRdb holds only in-frame clones, not every one. The data contain approximately 200,000 clones, more than 80% of them seen just once; the ten biggest clones take up about a tenth. Sequenced material: PBMCs or T cells enriched from blood (not recorded which). These receptors came from a man aged 40-49 years who had recovered from COVID-19.

The chain carries TRBV7-2 and TRBJ2-7; tentative D call: TRBD1 (6 bases). The CDR3 loop spans 15 amino acids. V lost 1 base to trimming and J lost 3 bases, with 13 bases between them. The germline V gene encodes CDR1 SGHTA and CDR2 FQGNSA. As DNA, the CDR3 is TGTGCCAGCAGCTTAGTTTGGCAGGGGTTCTACGAGCAGTACTTC. This gives the protein CASSLVWQGFYEQYF.

V is TRBV2 and J is TRBJ2-5, with 8 bases that match TRBD2. Trimming cost V 3 bases and J 5 bases; bases outside gene matches: 8. Germline V gives CDR1 SNHLY, CDR2 FYNNEI. The CDR3 has 15 amino acids. CDR3 amino acids: CASSEAGGGVETQYF. CDR3 sequence (DNA): TGTGCCAGCAGTGAGGCGGGGGGAGGAGTGGAGACCCAGTACTTC.

The rearrangement joins TRBV29-1 to TRBJ1-5, with D unclear. The germline V gene has CDR1 SQVTM and CDR2 ANQGSEA. The CDR3 runs to 13 residues. The V gene lost 4 bases and the J gene lost 3 bases, with 10 bases spanning the gap. The CDR3 loop reads CSVGAKPNQPQHF. The CDR3 DNA sequence: TGCAGCGTTGGGGCCAAACCCAATCAGCCCCAGCATTTT.

CDR3 sequence: CASRPHVAGGTDTQYF. CDR3 sequence (DNA): TGCGCCAGCAGACCCCACGTAGCGGGGGGGACAGATACGCAGTATTTT. This chain links TRBV4-1 with TRBJ2-3, with 11 nucleotides matching TRBD2. V shed 6 bases and J 3 bases; nucleotides not matched to a gene: 8. This CDR3 is 16 amino acids long. Per germline, CDR1 MGHRA and CDR2 YSYEKL.

V is TRBV10-2 and J is TRBJ2-4; TRBD2 is a possible D gene (5 bases). The CDR3 consists of 12 residues. Trimming removed 1 base at V and 13 bases at J, with 11 bases between. CDR1 and CDR2 (germline): WSHSY, SAAADI. The CDR3: CASSEFPDSQYF. For the CDR3, the DNA is TGCGCCAGCAGTGAGTTTCCGGACTCGCAGTACTTC.

This clone turned up a few times. The chain couples TRBV7-3 to TRBJ2-1, with D unresolved. Germline V gene data show CDR1 as SGHTA and CDR2 as FQGTGA. V lost 4 bases, J lost 10 bases, and 11 bases lay in between. This CDR3 has 12 residues. The CDR3 protein is CASSYTLREQFF. The DNA of the CDR3 is TGTGCCAGCAGCTACACCCTCAGAGAGCAGTTCTTC.

The CDR3 reads CASSAIGGDTQYF. The CDR3 DNA reads TGTGCCAGCAGTGCAATCGGGGGGGATACGCAGTATTTT. V usage is TRBV6-4 and J usage is TRBJ2-3, with 7 bases matching TRBD2. The CDR3 extends over 13 amino acids. Germline V gene sequence: CDR1 MRHNA, CDR2 SNTAGT. V lost 4 bases, J lost 6 bases, and 4 bases stayed unmatched.

The chain couples TRBV25-1 to TRBJ1-1; D remains unclear. The germline CDR1 and CDR2 sequences are MGHDK and SYGVNS. The V end lost 4 bases, the J end lost 1 base, and 7 bases lay between the germline ends. CDR3 length equals 13 residues. For the CDR3, the DNA is TGTGCCAGCAGTGCCCTAGAGAACACTGAAGCTTTCTTT. Amino acids: CASSALENTEAFF.

V gene TRBV15 combines with J gene TRBJ1-2; a possible D gene is TRBD1 (5 bases). V dropped 4 bases and J dropped 4 bases, with 7 bases sitting between them. Germline V lookup: CDR1 LNHNV, CDR2 YYDKDF (reference sequence). The CDR3 covers 12 residues. The CDR3 DNA reads TGTGCCACCAGCACCGACAGCTATGGCTACACCTTC. The encoded protein is CATSTDSYGYTF. Supplemented by reference TRBV15 and TRBJ1-2, the full variable domain reads DAMVIQNPRYQVTQFGKPVTLSCSQTLNHNVMYWYQQKSSQAPKLLFHYYDKDFNNEADTPDNFQSRRPNTSFCFLDIRSPGLGDTAMYLCATSTDSYGYTFGSGTRLTVV.

This rearrangement joins TRBV5-1 to TRBJ2-2; D not resolved. V was trimmed by 6 bases and J by 5 bases, leaving 17 bases between them. Germline CDR1 and CDR2: SGHRS and YFSETQ. The CDR3 is made up of 15 amino acids. The CDR3 nucleotides read TGCGCCAGCATATTGGGCTCCCCCATGACCGGGGAGCTGTTTTTT. It specifies CASILGSPMTGELFF.